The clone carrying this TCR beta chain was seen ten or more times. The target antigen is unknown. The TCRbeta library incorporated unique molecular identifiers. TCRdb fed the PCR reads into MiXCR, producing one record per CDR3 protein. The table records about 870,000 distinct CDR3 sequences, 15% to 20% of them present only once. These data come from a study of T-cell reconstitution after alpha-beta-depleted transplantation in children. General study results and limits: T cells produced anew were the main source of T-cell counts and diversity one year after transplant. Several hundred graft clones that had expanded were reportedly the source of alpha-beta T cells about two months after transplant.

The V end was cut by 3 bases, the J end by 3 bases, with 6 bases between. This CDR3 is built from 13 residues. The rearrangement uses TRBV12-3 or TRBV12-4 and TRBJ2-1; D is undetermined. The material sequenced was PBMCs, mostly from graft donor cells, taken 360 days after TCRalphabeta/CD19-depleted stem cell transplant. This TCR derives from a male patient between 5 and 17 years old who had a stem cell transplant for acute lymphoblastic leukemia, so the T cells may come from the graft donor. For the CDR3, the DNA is TGTGCCAGCAGTTTTAGAGACTACAATGAGCAGTTCTTC. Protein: CASSFRDYNEQFF.